The 14 T cell receptor gamma chains below come from one sample, sequenced in a study of gamma delta lymphoproliferative disorders and STAT genes (dated by TCRdb to 2016 to 2019). For both patients and controls, peripheral blood mononuclear cells were isolated, and the genomic DNA from these cells was used for TCR sequencing. The library was prepared using multiplex PCR. TCRdb lists the instrument as Illumina MiSeq. TCRdb recomputed clones from the public reads with CATT; identical DNA rows were then combined. This sample comprises roughly 4,500 gamma-chain clones, under 9% of them detected only once. The ten most abundant clones make up around 3.2% of the sample. Sequencing input: blood. These TCRs come from a human donor in good health.

About this clone itself: It is unclear where the CDR3 begins or ends on the DNA, so no DNA is shown, and the CDR3 is as TCRdb lists it. J gene calling gave no result, while the V gene is TRGV9. The CDR3 has 19 residues if both end residues are counted. Germline values: CDR1 GITISATS, CDR2 ISYDGTV (reference sequence). CDR3 residues: CALWEVLPIRNSLAVEQHF.

This clone is classed as medium-sized (0.01 to 0.1%). This sequence joins TRGV2 and TRGJ1 or TRGJ2. TCRdb leaves out the J gene; it was filled in here by matching the DNA to germline. Germline V gene data show CDR1 as EGSNGY and CDR2 as YDSYNSKV. The ends lost 0 bases at V and 12 bases at J; junction bases unmatched: 5. The CDR3 loop spans 11 amino acids. CDR3 sequence: CATWDGLGKLF. Here the CDR3 DNA reads TGTGCCACCTGGGACGGGCTTGGGAAACTCTTT.

In this sample, this clone turned up many times. The chain uses TRGV2 and TRGJP2. No J gene is reported in TCRdb; it was inferred here by comparing the DNA with germline. Germline CDR1 reads EGSNGY; CDR2 reads YDSYNSKV. With 4 bases clipped from V and 10 bases from J, the junction kept 0 bases outside the gene matches. The CDR3 contains 10 residues. In nucleotides, the CDR3 is TGTGCCACCTGGGATTGGATCAAGACGTTT. Translation gives CATWDWIKTF.

This clone appeared many times. The CDR3 is CALWEVHEEPNYKKLF. In nucleotides, the CDR3 is TGTGCCTTGTGGGAGGTGCATGAGGAACCGAATTATAAGAAACTCTTT. The chain has TRGV9 and TRGJ1 or TRGJ2. The J gene was missing in TCRdb and was found by matching the end of the DNA to germline. J was trimmed by 5 bases and V by 0 bases; bases with no gene match: 13. CDR1 is GITISATS and CDR2 is ISYDGTV in the germline V gene (reference sequence). The CDR3 contains 16 residues.

In this sample, this clone is medium-sized. The chain recombines TRGV4 with TRGJ1 or TRGJ2. Assignment of the J gene here rests on matching the DNA to germline, because TCRdb gives none. The CDR3 extends over 18 amino acids. V lost 3 bases and J lost 2; bases outside the gene matches: 19. Looked up from germline, CDR1 is EGSTGY and CDR2 is YDSYTSSV. The CDR3 here is CATWDIQGRAYDYYKKLF. CDR3 nucleotides: TGTGCCACCTGGGATATTCAGGGCCGTGCCTACGATTATTATAAGAAACTCTTT.

This clone has at least ten counts. This chain connects TRGV8 to TRGJ1 or TRGJ2. The J gene, absent from TCRdb, was called here by matching the DNA to germline. This CDR3 is built from 12 residues. V trimming: 5 bases; J trimming: 4 bases; junction bases outside the gene matches: 5. Per the germline V gene, CDR1 is VENAVY and CDR2 is YDSYNSRV. CDR3 sequence: CATWAQYYKKLF. The DNA for the CDR3 is TGTGCCACCTGGGCTCAATATTATAAGAAACTCTTT.

This clone is medium-sized by share. The V call is TRGV8, the J call TRGJP2. Matching the DNA to germline supplied the J gene, which TCRdb does not give. There are 15 residues in the CDR3. The V segment lost 4 bases and the J segment 2 bases; nucleotides outside the gene matches: 7. CDR1 is VENAVY, CDR2 YDSYNSRV, per germline. The CDR3 here is CATWDRRSSDWIKTF. As DNA, the CDR3 is TGTGCCACCTGGGACCGCAGGAGTAGTGATTGGATCAAGACGTTT.

By sample share, this clone is medium-sized. At the DNA level, this CDR3 is encoded by other sequences in the same sample as well. The chain joins TRGV8 to TRGJP2. Since TCRdb gives no J gene, matching the DNA to germline was used here to assign it. This CDR3 has 15 residues. Germline CDR1 reads VENAVY; CDR2 reads YDSYNSRV. V shed 0 bases and J 3 bases; nucleotides not matched to a gene: 4. CDR3 loop: CATWDRGGSDWIKTF. CDR3 DNA: TGTGCCACCTGGGATAGGGGGGGTAGTGATTGGATCAAGACGTTT.

By share of the sample, this clone is medium-sized. The chain recombines TRGV8 with TRGJ1 or TRGJ2. TCRdb supplies no J gene; here it was assigned by aligning the nucleotide sequence to germline. CDR3 size: 12 residues. CDR1 VENAVY and CDR2 YDSYNSRV come from the germline V gene. Trimming cost V 4 bases and J 3 bases; bases outside gene matches: 3. The CDR3 region is CATWESYYKKLF. The CDR3 bases are TGTGCCACCTGGGAAAGTTATTATAAGAAACTCTTT.

This clone qualifies as medium-sized (0.01 to 0.1%). The CDR3 region has the DNA TGTGCCACCTGGGGACTCCCCTACTTCACTGGTTGGTTCAAGATATTT. Its protein is CATWGLPYFTGWFKIF. V and J are TRGV2 and TRGJP1. The J gene, left out of TCRdb, was set here by checking the DNA against germline. The V gene's germline CDR1 is EGSNGY and CDR2 YDSYNSKV. The CDR3 is 16 amino acids. V was pared by 5 bases and J by 4 bases, with 13 bases of the junction left unmatched.

This clone was observed many times. The genes are TRGV3 and TRGJ1 or TRGJ2. Because TCRdb records no J gene, it was assigned here through a match of the DNA to germline. V shed 2 bases, J shed 1 base, and the junction held 2 bases outside the gene matches. Per the germline V gene, CDR1 is VTNTFY and CDR2 is YDVSTARD (reference sequence). CDR3 size: 13 residues. CDR3 residues: CATWDINYYKKLF. CDR3 nucleotide sequence: TGTGCCACCTGGGACATAAATTATTATAAGAAACTCTTT.

This clone has a count of ten or more. The chain carries TRGV9 and TRGJP. Matching the DNA to germline supplied the J gene, which TCRdb does not give. This CDR3 is built from 17 residues. With V trimmed by 4 bases and J by 5 bases, 8 bases remained unmatched. Per germline, CDR1 GITISATS and CDR2 ISYDGTV (reference sequence). The CDR3 DNA sequence: TGTGCCTTGTGGGATGCCAATAAAGAGTTGGGCAAAAAAATCAAGGTATTT. It is translated as CALWDANKELGKKIKVF.

This clone is labeled medium-sized (0.01 to 0.1%). The chain links TRGV3 to TRGJ1 or TRGJ2. TCRdb leaves out the J gene; it was filled in here by matching the DNA to germline. CDR1 and CDR2 from the germline V gene are VTNTFY and YDVSTARD (reference sequence). The CDR3 has 17 amino acids. Trimming removed 0 bases from V and 7 bases from J; junction bases left unmatched: 18. The CDR3 loop is CATWDRPSPWGGYKKLF. DNA for the CDR3: TGTGCCACCTGGGACAGGCCGTCTCCTTGGGGTGGGTATAAGAAACTCTTT.

This clone is medium-sized within its sample. V usage is TRGV3 and J usage is TRGJ1 or TRGJ2. Here the J gene came from matching the DNA to germline, since TCRdb omits it. The CDR3 covers 14 residues. CDR1 and CDR2 (germline): VTNTFY, YDVSTARD (reference sequence). J gave up 5 bases and V 0 bases, and 7 bases lay outside the gene matches. CDR3 loop: CATWDRDTHYKKLF. In DNA, the CDR3 is TGTGCCACCTGGGACAGGGACACTCATTATAAGAAACTCTTT.